Following are 12 T cell receptor beta chains from one sample sequenced in a study of response to subunit inactivated influenza vaccine. TCRdb recomputed calls from the RT-PCR reads with MiXCR, one row per CDR3 protein. The sample lists about 300,000 distinct CDR3 sequences; 22% were seen once. The sequencing here drew on PBMCs from blood, taken less than 22 months after vaccination. The origin of the receptors is a man aged 45 to 70 who received an inactivated influenza vaccine.

This clonotype occurred many times. The chain carries TRBV11-2 and TRBJ1-4, with D unresolved. V lost 6 bases and J lost 3, with 17 bases in between. This CDR3 has 16 residues. In germline, CDR1 is SGHAT, CDR2 FQNNGV. The CDR3: CASSWEVGRANEKLFF. CDR3 DNA: TGTGCCAGCAGTTGGGAGGTGGGCAGAGCTAATGAAAAACTGTTTTTT.

J is TRBJ1-2 and V is TRBV6-5; no firm D call. The CDR3 is 15 amino acids. V was pared by 0 bases and J by 1 base, with 9 bases between. Germline V CDR1 and CDR2: MNHEY, SVGAGI. The CDR3 sequence is CASSYSPYSNYGYTF. DNA of the CDR3: TGTGCCAGCAGTTACTCCCCCTACAGTAACTATGGCTACACCTTC.

This clonotype has only one observation. The chain combines TRBV28 with TRBJ2-1, with D possibly matching TRBD2 (6 bases). Germline values: CDR1 MDHEN, CDR2 SYDVKM. The CDR3 is 16 residues long. V was cut by 2 bases and J by 6 bases, with 17 bases left in between. The CDR3 is CASSLMRGLGANEQFF. The CDR3 DNA reads TGTGCCAGCAGTTTAATGAGGGGACTCGGGGCCAATGAGCAGTTCTTC. The full variable domain, rest sourced from reference TRBV28 and TRBJ2-1, is DVKVTQSSRYLVKRTGEKVFLECVQDMDHENMFWYRQDPGLGLRLIYFSYDVKMKEKGDIPEGYSVSREKKERFSLILESASTNQTSMYLCASSLMRGLGANEQFFGPGTRLTVL.

This clonotype has more than one count but fewer than ten. The gene calls are TRBV4-2 and TRBJ1-6; 8 bases match TRBD1. The CDR3 is 17 amino acids. Germline V lookup: CDR1 LGHNA, CDR2 YNFKEQ. The ends lost 2 bases at V and 6 bases at J; junction bases unmatched: 9. The CDR3 DNA sequence: TGTGCCAGCAGCCAACAAAGTATGACAGGGGCTAATTCACCCCTCCACTTT. Protein sequence: CASSQQSMTGANSPLHF.

The rearrangement uses TRBV5-1 and TRBJ2-1, with 7 bases fitting TRBD1. Per germline, CDR1 SGHRS and CDR2 YFSETQ. Germline trimming cut 0 bases from V and 7 bases from J; bases unmatched to any gene: 7. The CDR3 spans 15 residues. DNA of the CDR3: TGCGCCAGCAGCTTGGGAGGGGGCAAGTTGAATGAGCAGTTCTTC. Protein sequence: CASSLGGGKLNEQFF.

The rearrangement joins TRBV5-1 to TRBJ2-5; possibly TRBD1 or TRBD2 for D (5 bases each). From germline, CDR1 is SGHRS and CDR2 YFSETQ. The CDR3 contains 14 residues. V was trimmed by 4 bases and J by 2 bases, leaving 12 bases between them. The CDR3 DNA reads as TGCGCCAGCAGCCCAGGGACCAAACAAGAGACCCAGTACTTC. Its translation: CASSPGTKQETQYF.

The CDR3 DNA reads TGTGCCAGCAGTGTCCGGGACAGGCGCACAGATACGCAGTATTTT. Amino acid sequence: CASSVRDRRTDTQYF. The gene calls are TRBV25-1 and TRBJ2-3; 8 bases line up with TRBD1. V trimming: 4 bases; J trimming: 1 base; junction bases outside the gene matches: 4. Germline assignment: CDR1 MGHDK and CDR2 SYGVNS. The CDR3 spans 15 residues.

The rearrangement links TRBV6-4 to TRBJ1-2; D is unclear. The CDR3 covers 13 residues. Germline V gene sequence: CDR1 MRHNA, CDR2 SNTAGT. V was pared by 3 bases and J by 4 bases, with 9 bases between. The chain's CDR3 is CASSEGLGYGYTF. CDR3 DNA: TGTGCCAGCAGTGAGGGTCTTGGCTATGGCTACACCTTC.

This clonotype occurred many times. The V gene is TRBV2, the J gene TRBJ1-1; 7 bases line up with TRBD1. CDR1 is SNHLY and CDR2 is FYNNEI in the germline V gene. V lost 7 bases and J lost 2; bases outside the gene matches: 10. The CDR3 covers 15 residues. The CDR3: CASTLPAGGNTEAFF. CDR3 coding DNA: TGTGCCAGCACCCTACCGGCAGGGGGAAACACTGAAGCTTTCTTT. Complete variable domain (other parts from reference TRBV2 and TRBJ1-1): EPEVTQTPSHQVTQMGQEVILRCVPISNHLYFYWYRQILGQKVEFLVSFYNNEISEKSEIFDDQFSVERPDGSNFTLKIRSTKLEDSAMYFCASTLPAGGNTEAFFGQGTRLTVV.

This clonotype was picked up a small number of times. The genes are TRBV4-1 and TRBJ1-3; D unclear. The germline CDR1 and CDR2 sequences are MGHRA and YSYEKL. Trimming cost V 3 bases and J 8 bases, with 11 bases left between them. This CDR3 has 13 amino acids. The CDR3 loop reads CASSHPGFDTIYF. For the CDR3, the DNA is TGCGCCAGCAGCCATCCGGGGTTCGACACCATATATTTT.

This chain joins TRBV6-2 or TRBV6-3 and TRBJ2-7, with 11 bases lining up with TRBD2. V lost 6 bases, J lost 3 bases, and 7 bases stayed unmatched. The CDR3 consists of 15 residues. Germline V lookup: CDR1 MNHEY, CDR2 SVGEGT. CDR3 sequence reads: CASRLTSGINYEQYF. The CDR3 DNA is TGTGCCAGCAGACTGACTAGCGGGATCAACTACGAGCAGTACTTC.

The chain links TRBV20-1 to TRBJ1-5; D gene ambiguous. Germline CDR1 and CDR2: DFQATT and SNEGSKA (reference sequence). V was cut by 2 bases and J by 4 bases, with 6 bases left in between. CDR3 size: 12 residues. The DNA of the CDR3 is TGCAGTGCTAGAAACGGGAATCAGCCCCAGCATTTT. Protein product: CSARNGNQPQHF.